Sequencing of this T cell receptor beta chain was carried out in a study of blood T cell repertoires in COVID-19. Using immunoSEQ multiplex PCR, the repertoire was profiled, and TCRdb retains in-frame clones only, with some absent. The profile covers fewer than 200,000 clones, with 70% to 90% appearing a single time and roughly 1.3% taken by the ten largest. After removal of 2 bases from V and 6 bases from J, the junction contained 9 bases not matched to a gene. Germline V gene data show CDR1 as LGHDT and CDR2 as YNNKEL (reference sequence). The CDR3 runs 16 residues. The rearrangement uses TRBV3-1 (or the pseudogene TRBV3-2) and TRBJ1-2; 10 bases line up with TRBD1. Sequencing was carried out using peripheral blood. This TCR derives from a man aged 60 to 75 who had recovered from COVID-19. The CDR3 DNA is TGTGCCAGCAGCCAATTAGACAGGGGGCGAGAAAATGGCTACACCTTC. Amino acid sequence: CASSQLDRGRENGYTF.